This T cell receptor beta chain was obtained from a study of blood T cell repertoires in COVID-19. This clone was recorded only once. The ends lost 2 bases at V and 8 bases at J; junction bases unmatched: 8. CDR1 is SGDLS, CDR2 YYNGEE, per germline. The CDR3 extends over 14 amino acids. Under the authors' procedure: Scientists estimated how many nucleated cells there were by amplifying reference gene primers. The table came from immunoSEQ multiplex PCR; TCRdb's copy has only in-frame clones and leaves some out. V and J calls plus clone size are reproduced from that table; the DNA served to infer D and trimming. In the table there are approximately 250,000 clones, around 88% of which are singletons.

The sequenced sample was PBMCs or T cells enriched from blood (not recorded which). The receptor was derived from a woman aged 40-49 years with acute COVID-19. The chain is built from TRBV9 and TRBJ1-2; TRBD1 agrees at 8 bases. The CDR3 region is CASSVADDRGGYTF. The CDR3 coding sequence is TGTGCCAGCAGCGTCGCCGACGACAGGGGAGGCTACACCTTC.